What follows are 30 T cell receptor beta chains derived from one specimen sequenced in a study of blood T cell repertoires in COVID-19. Produced via immunoSEQ multiplex PCR; TCRdb's table is partial and in-frame only. This table has 200,000 to 250,000 clones, around three quarters appearing once. The sequencing sample was made of peripheral blood. These receptors were obtained from a woman in her sixties or seventies with acute or convalescent COVID-19.

The V and J genes are TRBV6-5 and TRBJ1-4; D unclear. Germline assignment: CDR1 MNHEY and CDR2 SVGAGI. V dropped 2 bases and J dropped 6 bases, with 10 bases sitting between them. The CDR3 contains 14 residues. This CDR3 reads CASSYPAEDEKLFF. The CDR3 nucleotides read TGTGCCAGCAGTTACCCGGCGGAGGATGAAAAACTGTTTTTT.

This chain connects TRBV19 to TRBJ1-1, with D perhaps matching TRBD1 (6 bases). This CDR3 spans 17 amino acids. CDR1 and CDR2 (germline): LNHDA, SQIVND (reference sequence). V was trimmed by 6 bases and J by 0 bases, leaving 20 bases between them. This chain's CDR3 is CASRTTGSLVMNTEAFF. The CDR3 DNA reads TGTGCCAGTAGAACAACAGGGTCCCTGGTAATGAACACTGAAGCTTTCTTT.

The V gene is TRBV19, the J gene TRBJ1-5; D ambiguous. Germline-derived CDR1 and CDR2 are LNHDA and SQIVND (reference sequence). There are 17 residues in the CDR3. V was trimmed by 0 bases and J by 1 base, leaving 13 bases between them. CDR3 amino acids: CASSIDHSSASNQPQHF. In DNA, the CDR3 is TGTGCCAGTAGTATAGATCATAGTTCAGCGAGCAATCAGCCCCAGCATTTT.

The chain links TRBV28 to TRBJ1-5; D perhaps matches TRBD1 (6 bases). Germline V gene data show CDR1 as MDHEN and CDR2 as SYDVKM. This CDR3 contains 16 residues. Trimming left V 1 base short and J 5 bases short, with 15 bases between. In DNA form, the CDR3 reads TGTGCCAGCAGTTTATCCGGCAGGGGTGGCTATCAGCCCCAGCATTTT. Protein: CASSLSGRGGYQPQHF.

CDR3 DNA: TGTGCCAGCAGCCAAGCGGGAGGGCCGGGGAATGAGCAGTTCTTC. Protein: CASSQAGGPGNEQFF. The chain has TRBV3-1 (or the pseudogene TRBV3-2) and TRBJ2-1; 8 positions agree with TRBD2. Germline V gene data show CDR1 as LGHDT and CDR2 as YNNKEL (reference sequence). CDR3 size: 15 residues. Losses at the gene ends were 1 base for V and 7 bases for J; bases not matched to a gene: 6.

This chain links TRBV30 with TRBJ2-7; D might be TRBD2 (7 bases). Trimming cost V 3 bases and J 4 bases, with 16 bases left between them. Looked up from germline, CDR1 is GTSNPN and CDR2 is SVGIG (reference sequence). This CDR3 spans 14 amino acids. CDR3 protein: CAWRPSGGRYEQYF. As DNA, the CDR3 is TGTGCCTGGAGGCCCTCGGGGGGCAGGTACGAGCAGTACTTC.

The V and J genes are TRBV7-2 and TRBJ1-4; D might be TRBD1 (5 bases). The germline CDR1 and CDR2 sequences are SGHTA and FQGNSA. CDR3 length: 14 residues. Trimming took 5 bases from V and 14 from J, leaving 21 bases between them. The CDR3 sequence is CASSRGLSPRALFF. The CDR3 DNA reads as TGTGCCAGCAGCCGGGGACTCTCCCCAAGGGCGCTGTTTTTT.

CDR3 residues: CSVDGLESEAFF. The CDR3 coding sequence is TGCAGCGTTGACGGGTTGGAGTCTGAAGCTTTCTTT. V is TRBV29-1 and J is TRBJ1-1; D not certain. Germline V gene lookup returns CDR1 SQVTM and CDR2 ANQGSEA. With 3 bases removed from V and 6 bases from J, the gap between germline ends came to 11 bases. The CDR3 totals 12 residues.

The chain couples TRBV10-3 to TRBJ2-1, with 10 positions matching TRBD2. CDR1 and CDR2 (germline): ENHRY, SYGVKD. The CDR3 is made up of 15 amino acids. The trim removed 4 bases at V and 4 bases at J, leaving 4 bases unmatched. CDR3 bases: TGTGCCATCAGTGCGACTAGCGGGCCGTACAATGAGCAGTTCTTC. This encodes CAISATSGPYNEQFF.

The rearrangement uses TRBV11-3 and TRBJ2-7; tentatively, D is TRBD2 (7 bases). Germline lookup yields CDR1 SGHNT and CDR2 YENEEA. V lost 0 bases and J 4 bases, leaving 25 bases between the germline ends. This CDR3 spans 19 amino acids. DNA for the CDR3: TGTGCCAGCAGCTTAGATTGGGGGGGCTTAGCGGCCCGTGGGTACGAGCAGTACTTC. As protein: CASSLDWGGLAARGYEQYF.

This chain connects TRBV27 to TRBJ2-7; D is possibly TRBD1 (5 bases). V shed 4 bases and J shed 3 bases, with 10 bases lying between them. Germline V gene data show CDR1 as MNHEY and CDR2 as SMNVEV (reference sequence). The CDR3 extends over 13 amino acids. As DNA, the CDR3 is TGTGCCAGCAGTTGGGCTAGGGGCTACGAGCAGTACTTC. Its translation: CASSWARGYEQYF.

The V gene is TRBV7-8, the J gene TRBJ1-4; D unclear. The CDR3 totals 15 residues. Between the trimmed V and J ends, which lost 5 bases and 8 bases, there was a span of 18 bases. Germline CDR1 reads SGHVS; CDR2 reads FQNEAQ. CDR3 DNA sequence: TGTGCCAGCAGCCCAGGTGGTTTGGGAGGCGAAAAACTGTTTTTT. Translated, it gives CASSPGGLGGEKLFF.

The V call is TRBV19, the J call TRBJ2-4; 10 bases map to TRBD2. Germline CDR1 LNHDA, CDR2 SQIVND (reference sequence). CDR3 length: 16 residues. Trimming took 10 bases from V and 3 from J; bases not matched to a gene: 12. The CDR3 DNA sequence: TGTGCCACCACCGATTCTAGCGGGGGAAACAAAAACATTCAGTACTTC. Its translation is CATTDSSGGNKNIQYF.

This clone was seen once. This chain links TRBV11-2 with TRBJ1-6; 8 positions match TRBD1. The CDR3 runs to 14 residues. Trimming removed 5 bases from V and 6 bases from J; junction bases left unmatched: 3. CDR1 is SGHAT and CDR2 is FQNNGV in the germline V gene. The CDR3, as DNA: TGTGCCAGCAGCATCGGACAGGGTAATTCACCCCTCCACTTT. Encoded protein: CASSIGQGNSPLHF.

V usage is TRBV7-8 and J usage is TRBJ2-7; D unclear. Germline CDR1 and CDR2: SGHVS and FQNEAQ. The V gene lost 5 bases and the J gene lost 6 bases, with 8 bases spanning the gap. This CDR3 comprises 11 residues. The CDR3 protein is CASSLAGEQYF. The CDR3 bases are TGTGCCAGCAGCCTGGCTGGCGAGCAGTACTTC.

CDR3 in amino acids: CASAMAGGQPQHF. CDR3 DNA: TGTGCCAGCGCTATGGCAGGGGGTCAGCCCCAGCATTTT. This chain connects TRBV2 to TRBJ1-5; 7 nucleotides match TRBD1. The CDR3 is 13 amino acids. The germline CDR1 and CDR2 sequences are SNHLY and FYNNEI. Unmatched junction bases numbered 7, after V lost 8 bases and J lost 6 bases.

This chain connects TRBV28 to TRBJ2-5; the match to TRBD2 covers 10 bases. Germline CDR1 MDHEN, CDR2 SYDVKM. CDR3 length: 14 residues. With 6 bases clipped from V and 5 bases from J, the junction kept 6 bases outside the gene matches. The DNA for the CDR3 is TGTGCCAGCAGCCGACTAGCGGGTGGTGAGACCCAGTACTTC. Translation gives CASSRLAGGETQYF.

This chain connects TRBV7-2 to TRBJ1-1, with 7 bases identical to TRBD1. Germline loops: CDR1 SGHTA, CDR2 FQGNSA. The V segment lost 6 bases and the J segment 1 base; nucleotides outside the gene matches: 2. CDR3 length: 13 amino acids. CDR3 region: CASSRQGNTEAFF. CDR3 bases: TGTGCCAGCAGTCGACAGGGGAACACTGAAGCTTTCTTT.

The gene calls are TRBV5-6 and TRBJ2-7; D ambiguous. The ends were cut back, 0 bases at V and 0 bases at J, with 7 bases in the middle. Per germline, CDR1 SGHDT and CDR2 YYEEEE. There are 14 residues in the CDR3. The CDR3 nucleotides read TGTGCCAGCAGCTTGGACAGAACCTCCTACGAGCAGTACTTC. Translation gives CASSLDRTSYEQYF.

The rearrangement joins TRBV3-1 (or the pseudogene TRBV3-2) to TRBJ2-7; 11 nucleotides align to TRBD1. The V gene end was trimmed by 4 bases and the J gene end by 5 bases; junction bases not matched to a gene: 7. From germline, CDR1 is LGHDT and CDR2 YNNKEL (reference sequence). The CDR3 sequence is 15 residues long. The CDR3 DNA reads TGTGCCAGCAGCCTTGGACAGGGGGCGCATAACGAGCAGTACTTC. Its translation: CASSLGQGAHNEQYF.

This chain joins TRBV28 and TRBJ2-1; 7 bases line up with TRBD1. CDR3 length: 15 amino acids. Germline lookup yields CDR1 MDHEN and CDR2 SYDVKM. V was pared by 6 bases and J by 5 bases, with 10 bases of the junction left unmatched. CDR3 sequence: CASRRAGTANNEQFF. The CDR3 DNA sequence: TGTGCCAGCAGGAGGGCCGGGACAGCAAACAATGAGCAGTTCTTC. Based on the CDR3 plus reference TRBV28 and TRBJ2-1, the full variable domain is DVKVTQSSRYLVKRTGEKVFLECVQDMDHENMFWYRQDPGLGLRLIYFSYDVKMKEKGDIPEGYSVSREKKERFSLILESASTNQTSMYLCASRRAGTANNEQFFGPGTRLTVL.

This sequence joins TRBV29-1 and TRBJ2-5; the match to TRBD2 covers 8 bases. There are 15 residues in the CDR3. Germline V CDR1 and CDR2: SQVTM, ANQGSEA. With V trimmed by 6 bases and J by 1 base, 10 bases remained unmatched. CDR3 DNA sequence: TGCAGCGTAACCGGGCCGGGGGGGAGCCAAGAGACCCAGTACTTC. Protein sequence: CSVTGPGGSQETQYF.

This chain uses TRBV29-1 with TRBJ2-3; D remains unclear. The CDR3 is 12 residues long. The germline V and J ends were trimmed by 0 bases and 7 bases, with 8 bases remaining between them. Germline-derived CDR1 and CDR2 are SQVTM and ANQGSEA. The CDR3 sequence is CSVEDHDYTQYF. The CDR3 bases are TGCAGCGTTGAAGATCATGACTATACGCAGTATTTT.

Of note for this clone: Other DNA sequences in this specimen translate into the identical CDR3. The chain carries TRBV6-2 or TRBV6-3 and TRBJ2-3; no reliable D call. Trimming stripped 4 bases from V and 0 bases from J, with 2 bases between. Germline V gene sequence: CDR1 MNHEY, CDR2 SVGEGT. The CDR3 has 12 residues. The CDR3 nucleotides read TGTGCCAGCAGTTCTAGCACAGATACGCAGTATTTT. The encoded protein is CASSSSTDTQYF.

The gene calls are TRBV30 and TRBJ2-7; TRBD2 matches 9 bases. V shed 5 bases and J 6 bases; nucleotides not matched to a gene: 8. This CDR3 is built from 13 residues. Germline V gene data show CDR1 as GTSNPN and CDR2 as SVGIG (reference sequence). Here the CDR3 DNA reads TGTGCCTGGGCCTTGGGACTAGCTTTCGAGCAGTACTTC. It codes for CAWALGLAFEQYF.

This chain joins TRBV7-6 and TRBJ2-6, with 7 bases matching TRBD2. Germline lookup yields CDR1 SGHVS and CDR2 FNYEAQ. This CDR3 is 16 amino acids long. Trimming removed 5 bases from V and 3 bases from J; junction bases left unmatched: 7. CDR3 DNA sequence: TGTGCCAGCAGCCCACCTGGGAGGGTTGGGGCCAACGTCCTGACTTTC. Its protein product is CASSPPGRVGANVLTF. The complete variable domain, with remaining parts taken from reference TRBV7-6 and TRBJ2-6, reads GAGVSQSPRYKVTKRGQDVALRCDPISGHVSLYWYRQALGQGPEFLTYFNYEAQQDKSGLPNDRFSAERPEGSISTLTIQRTEQRDSAMYRCASSPPGRVGANVLTFGAGSRLTVL.

CDR3 sequence (DNA): TGTGCCAGCAGCAGACAGGTCGCGAACACCGGGGAGCTGTTTTTT. It is translated as CASSRQVANTGELFF. The V call is TRBV5-4, the J call TRBJ2-2, with a tentative D call TRBD1 (6 bases). V was cut by 4 bases and J by 0 bases, with 10 bases left in between. This CDR3 region has 15 residues. Germline V gene sequence: CDR1 SGHNT, CDR2 YYREEE (reference sequence).

CDR3 protein: CASSKKGTGFMNTEAFF. The CDR3 nucleotides are TGTGCCAGCAGCAAAAAGGGGACAGGGTTCATGAACACTGAAGCTTTCTTT. The chain recombines TRBV21-1 with TRBJ1-1; the D call in the table, TRBD1, was not verified against the DNA. TRBV21-1 is flagged as a pseudogene. The CDR3 spans 17 residues.

V is TRBV24-1 and J is TRBJ2-1; 9 nucleotides match TRBD2. The CDR3 spans 21 residues. Germline lookup yields CDR1 KGHDR and CDR2 SFDVKD. J gave up 0 bases and V 5 bases, and 19 bases lay outside the gene matches. CDR3 in DNA: TGTGCCACCAGTGCGGGTTGGGCTAGCGGGATTTATGTTGGCTCCTACAATGAGCAGTTCTTC. Protein: CATSAGWASGIYVGSYNEQFF.

This rearrangement joins TRBV5-1 to TRBJ1-2; 7 bases are a match to TRBD1. This CDR3 region has 17 residues. Germline loops: CDR1 SGHRS, CDR2 YFSETQ. V lost 0 bases, J lost 2 bases, and 10 bases stayed unmatched. The DNA for the CDR3 is TGCGCCAGCAGCTTGGGACTCACAGGGGTTCAGAACTATGGCTACACCTTC. Translated, it gives CASSLGLTGVQNYGYTF.